Described below is a single T cell receptor beta chain sequence and its context. Its antigen is unknown. The record originates from a study of T cell responses to AZD1222 COVID-19 vaccine. The study, taken as a whole, reports: When two AZD1222 doses had been given, Spike-specific TCR breadth and depth rose. In all cases, repertoires were sampled only after the peak T cell response. Spike-wide coverage was observed for vaccine-associated CD4 TCRs, with dominant responses at 160-218 and 743-854.

Losses at the gene ends were 5 bases for V and 0 bases for J; bases not matched to a gene: 7. Germline loops: CDR1 MDHEN, CDR2 SYDVKM. This CDR3 has 15 residues. The repertoire was sequenced with immunoSEQ multiplex PCR; TCRdb's copy has only in-frame clones and lacks some. The sample shows 98,000 or so clones, 86% of them seen only once. This clonotype was sampled from an adult who received the MenACWY meningococcal vaccine as a control. The sample was peripheral blood, taken 28 days after the second dose of the MenACWY control vaccine. This chain connects TRBV28 to TRBJ2-7; TRBD2 matches at 7 bases. The CDR3 region has the DNA TGTGCCAGCAGTCGGCTCCGGGACTACTCCTACGAGCAGTACTTC. It specifies CASSRLRDYSYEQYF.